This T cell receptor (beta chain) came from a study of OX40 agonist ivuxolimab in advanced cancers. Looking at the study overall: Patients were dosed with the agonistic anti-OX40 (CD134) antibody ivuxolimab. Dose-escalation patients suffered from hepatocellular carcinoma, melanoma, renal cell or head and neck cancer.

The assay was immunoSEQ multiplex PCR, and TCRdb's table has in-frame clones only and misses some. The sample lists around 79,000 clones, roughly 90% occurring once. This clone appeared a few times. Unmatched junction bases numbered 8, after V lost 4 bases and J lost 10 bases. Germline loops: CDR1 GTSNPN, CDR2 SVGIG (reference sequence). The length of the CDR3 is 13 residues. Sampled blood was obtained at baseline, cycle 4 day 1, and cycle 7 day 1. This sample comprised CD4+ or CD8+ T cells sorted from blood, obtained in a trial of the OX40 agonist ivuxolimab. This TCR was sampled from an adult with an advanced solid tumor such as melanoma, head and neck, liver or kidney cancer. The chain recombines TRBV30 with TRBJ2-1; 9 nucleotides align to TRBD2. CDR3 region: CAWKAGGPGEQFF. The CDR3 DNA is TGTGCCTGGAAGGCGGGAGGGCCAGGAGAGCAGTTCTTC.